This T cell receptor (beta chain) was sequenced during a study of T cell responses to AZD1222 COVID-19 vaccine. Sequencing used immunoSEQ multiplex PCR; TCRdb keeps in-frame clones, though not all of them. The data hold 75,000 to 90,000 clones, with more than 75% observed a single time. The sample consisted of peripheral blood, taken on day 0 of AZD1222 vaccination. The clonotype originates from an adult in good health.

CDR3: CASRDRPAWGQPQHF. Here the CDR3 DNA reads TGTGCCAGCAGGGATCGCCCAGCTTGGGGTCAGCCCCAGCATTTT. The chain joins TRBV28 to TRBJ1-5, with unresolved D. Trimming stripped 6 bases from V and 6 bases from J, with 18 bases between. CDR1 MDHEN and CDR2 SYDVKM come from the germline V gene. The CDR3 has 15 residues.